These 27 T cell receptor beta chains originate from one sample sequenced in a study of monozygotic twins with inflammatory bowel disease. Reprocessing the 5' RACE reads, TCRdb reports a single entry for every CDR3 protein and omits DNA. Recorded for this sample: under 150,000 distinct CDR3 sequences. Input material: blood. These receptors were obtained from a human donor with ulcerative colitis or Crohn's disease, or a healthy co-twin of an affected twin (not recorded which).

The gene calls are TRBV7-2 and TRBJ2-5; without DNA, the TCRdb call of TRBD1 cannot be checked. The CDR3 sequence is 15 residues long. Germline assignment: CDR1 SGHTA and CDR2 FQGNSA. The CDR3 region is CASNRRDTLEETQYF.

CDR3: CASSYRGSPNYGYTF. The chain recombines TRBV5-1 with TRBJ1-2. Germline V gene lookup returns CDR1 SGHRS and CDR2 YFSETQ. CDR3 length equals 15 residues.

The J gene is TRBJ2-1, the V gene TRBV29-1; TCRdb calls TRBD2, which cannot be checked without DNA. The CDR3 has 14 residues. Germline CDR1 SQVTM, CDR2 ANQGSEA. The CDR3 protein is CSVYGTSTYNEQFF.

The gene calls are TRBV5-1 and TRBJ2-3. Germline CDR1 reads SGHRS; CDR2 reads YFSETQ. CDR3 length equals 13 residues. Here the CDR3 reads CASSKESADTQYF.

The CDR3: CASSRDRPSEAFF. The chain has TRBV4-3 and TRBJ1-1; the TRBD1 assignment by TCRdb is unverifiable without DNA. The CDR3 totals 13 residues. Germline V gene sequence: CDR1 LGHNA, CDR2 YSLEER.

V is TRBV18 and J is TRBJ2-5. This CDR3 contains 13 residues. Germline CDR1 and CDR2: KGHSH and LQKENI. The chain's CDR3 is CASSSRTQETQYF.

The chain recombines TRBV20-1 with TRBJ2-7; the D call from TCRdb, TRBD1, cannot be confirmed without DNA. Germline CDR1 is DFQATT and CDR2 is SNEGSKA (reference sequence). The CDR3 totals 14 residues. Here the CDR3 reads CSATIQGGAYEQYF.

The chain has TRBV4-3 and TRBJ2-3. Germline CDR1 reads LGHNA; CDR2 reads YSLEER. This CDR3 contains 15 residues. The CDR3 spells CASSQDWTGTDTQYF.

The V and J genes are TRBV24-1 and TRBJ1-6; the TCRdb D gene call, TRBD1, has no DNA to confirm it. The CDR3 spans 14 residues. The germline V gene has CDR1 KGHDR and CDR2 SFDVKD. The CDR3 region is CATSSPSKLGPLKF.

The chain employs TRBV6-1 and TRBJ1-1; lacking DNA, the TRBD1 call made by TCRdb goes unchecked. The CDR3 runs 15 residues. Germline loops: CDR1 MNHNS, CDR2 SASEGT. The CDR3 region is CASWLGPRGDTEAFF.

This CDR3 is CASSTGTDHNSPLHF. V usage is TRBV5-1 and J usage is TRBJ1-6. The CDR3 is made up of 15 amino acids. Germline V lookup: CDR1 SGHRS, CDR2 YFSETQ.

The chain uses TRBV19 and TRBJ1-5. Germline V gene sequence: CDR1 LNHDA, CDR2 SQIVND (reference sequence). This CDR3 has 15 residues. CDR3 sequence reads: CASSNWRGENQPQHF.

V gene TRBV11-1 combines with J gene TRBJ1-1. CDR3 length: 15 residues. Looked up from germline, CDR1 is SGHAT and CDR2 is FQDESV (reference sequence). The CDR3 reads CASSLELISSTEAFF.

V is TRBV28 and J is TRBJ1-5; TCRdb lists TRBD1, though no DNA is available to test this call. The CDR3 has 16 residues. Per germline, CDR1 MDHEN and CDR2 SYDVKM. The CDR3 loop is CASKSPLTFSNQPQHF.

The chain joins TRBV9 to TRBJ1-1; with no DNA, the TCRdb D assignment of TRBD1 cannot be verified. The germline CDR1 and CDR2 sequences are SGDLS and YYNGEE. The length of the CDR3 is 15 residues. This CDR3 reads CASSVAQTRGTEAFF.

The V gene is TRBV5-4, the J gene TRBJ2-5; TCRdb's assignment of TRBD2 cannot be checked, as there is no DNA. The CDR3 extends over 14 amino acids. Germline V lookup: CDR1 SGHNT, CDR2 YYREEE (reference sequence). Here the CDR3 reads CASSLIGGVETQYF.

Here the CDR3 reads CASSLNQPNTEAFF. The chain employs TRBV5-5 and TRBJ1-1. The germline V gene has CDR1 SGHKS and CDR2 YYEKEE (reference sequence). This CDR3 spans 14 amino acids.

The CDR3 here is CASSLLGQGAYLDTEAFF. The chain couples TRBV7-3 to TRBJ1-1; as DNA is missing, the TRBD1 call by TCRdb cannot be tested. The CDR3 loop spans 18 amino acids. The germline gives CDR1 SGHTA, CDR2 FQGTGA.

This sequence joins TRBV5-1 and TRBJ1-2. The CDR3 consists of 14 residues. Germline values: CDR1 SGHRS, CDR2 YFSETQ. CDR3 sequence: CASSSGPGTYGYTF.

The genes are TRBV5-1 and TRBJ1-6; there is no DNA to check the TCRdb D call of TRBD1. The germline V gene encodes CDR1 SGHRS and CDR2 YFSETQ. CDR3 length: 15 amino acids. The CDR3 protein is CASGSGTGRNSPLHF.

The chain carries TRBV6-5 and TRBJ1-3. Per germline, CDR1 MNHEY and CDR2 SVGAGI. This CDR3 comprises 17 residues. The CDR3 loop is CASSSFIGQGSGNTIYF.

The chain recombines TRBV10-3 with TRBJ1-1. In germline, CDR1 is ENHRY, CDR2 SYGVKD. The CDR3 extends over 12 amino acids. The CDR3 protein is CAISVADTEAFF.

The rearrangement links TRBV5-1 to TRBJ1-1. The CDR3 runs to 13 residues. Germline V gene lookup returns CDR1 SGHRS and CDR2 YFSETQ. CDR3 region: CASNTREGTEAFF.

CDR3 in amino acids: CASSLALVGTEAFF. The chain has TRBV5-5 and TRBJ1-1. There are 14 residues in the CDR3. Germline assignment: CDR1 SGHKS and CDR2 YYEKEE (reference sequence).

This rearrangement joins TRBV20-1 to TRBJ1-1; TCRdb names TRBD1, which stays unverified in the absence of DNA. There are 14 residues in the CDR3. In germline, CDR1 is DFQATT, CDR2 SNEGSKA (reference sequence). The CDR3 here is CSAPEPMKTGEAFF.

The chain couples TRBV5-1 to TRBJ2-7; TCRdb's D gene call, TRBD1, goes unchecked for lack of DNA. Germline V gene sequence: CDR1 SGHRS, CDR2 YFSETQ. The length of the CDR3 is 14 residues. The CDR3 loop is CASSLVRANYEQYF.

The chain couples TRBV28 to TRBJ1-2; TCRdb's D call, TRBD1, is unchecked because there is no DNA. Germline CDR1 MDHEN, CDR2 SYDVKM. This CDR3 is built from 16 residues. This CDR3 reads CASRPPRQGLSYGYTF.